A selection of T cell receptor beta chains follows, all from one sample in a study of immune evolution from preneoplasia to lung adenocarcinoma. The method was immunoSEQ multiplex PCR; TCRdb's version includes in-frame clones alone and lacks a portion of them. The table records about 4,000 clones, about 84% of them present only once. Sequencing was carried out using FFPE adjacent normal lung tissue. These receptors came from a person in their 70s with lung adenocarcinoma. The CDR3 runs from the conserved cysteine through the conserved F or W. The D gene is left open where the match is weak. Rows may omit the clone size; those that give it use once, few, many or a size class.

NA	NA	TRBV30	TRBJ1-4	CAWSGQVVGEKLFF	TGTGCCTGGAGTGGACAGGTTGTCGGTGAAAAACTGTTTTTT
NA	NA	TRBV18	TRBJ2-2	CASSPLGPSTGELFF	TGTGCCAGCTCACCTCTCGGGCCTTCCACCGGGGAGCTGTTTTTT
few	NA	TRBV29-1	TRBJ1-3	CSVNQDTIYF	TGCAGCGTTAATCAGGACACCATATATTTT
NA	NA	TRBV6-4	TRBJ1-5	CASSEGSNQPQHF	TGTGCCAGCAGTGAAGGGAGCAATCAGCCCCAGCATTTT
NA	NA	TRBV28	TRBJ1-1	CASSPTPGAGTEAFF	TGTGCCAGCAGCCCTACACCGGGTGCGGGCACTGAAGCTTTCTTT
NA	TRBD2	TRBV28	TRBJ2-7	CASSSAGVGYEQYF	TGTGCCAGCAGTTCCGCGGGAGTCGGTTACGAGCAGTACTTC
NA	NA	TRBV7-9	TRBJ1-2	CASSVENGDGYTF	TGTGCCAGCAGCGTGGAAAACGGCGATGGCTACACCTTC
NA	TRBD2	TRBV7-9	TRBJ2-3	CASSPLAGITDTQYF	TGTGCCAGCAGCCCTCTAGCGGGGATCACAGATACGCAGTATTTT
NA	NA	TRBV5-1	TRBJ2-3	CASSLGQDTDTQYF	TGCGCCAGCAGCTTGGGACAGGACACAGATACGCAGTATTTT
NA	TRBD1	TRBV4-1	TRBJ2-7	CASSQGQGANEQYF	TGCGCCAGCAGCCAGGGACAGGGGGCGAACGAGCAGTACTTC
NA	TRBD1	TRBV18	TRBJ2-2	CASSLDRASTGELFF	TGTGCCAGCTCCCTGGACAGGGCCAGCACCGGGGAGTTGTTTTTT
NA	TRBD2	TRBV5-1	TRBJ2-7	CASSLEAGGYEQYF	TGCGCCAGCAGCTTGGAAGCGGGAGGGTACGAGCAGTACTTC
NA	NA	TRBV7-9	TRBJ1-1	CASSLGGPGTEAFF	TGTGCCAGCAGCTTAGGGGGTCCGGGCACTGAAGCTTTCTTT
NA	TRBD1	TRBV5-1	TRBJ1-2	CASRRGQTGNYGYTF	TGCGCCAGCAGGAGGGGGCAGACAGGGAACTATGGCTACACCTTC
NA	TRBD2	TRBV27	TRBJ2-7	CASSPIAGNSYEQYF	TGTGCCAGCAGCCCAATAGCGGGGAACTCCTACGAGCAGTACTTC
NA	TRBD2	TRBV30	TRBJ2-7	CAWNSRGGSSSYEQYF	TGTGCCTGGAACTCGCGGGGAGGGTCGAGCTCCTACGAGCAGTACTTC
NA	NA	TRBV29-1	TRBJ1-2	CSVGEEVNYGYTF	TGCAGCGTTGGGGAAGAGGTTAACTATGGCTACACCTTT
NA	NA	TRBV7-9	TRBJ1-1	CASSEPPEAFF	TGTGCCAGCAGCGAGCCTCCTGAAGCTTTCTTT
NA	NA	TRBV10-2	TRBJ1-3	CASSESFGNTIYF	TGCGCCAGCAGTGAGTCTTTTGGAAACACCATATATTTT
NA	TRBD1	TRBV5-4	TRBJ1-4	CASSPDSGGAGEKLFF	TGTGCCAGCAGCCCTGACTCAGGGGGCGCAGGCGAAAAACTGTTTTTT
NA	NA	TRBV29-1	TRBJ1-1	CSVVAPGGPDTEAFF	TGCAGCGTTGTTGCCCCCGGGGGGCCGGACACTGAAGCTTTCTTT
NA	TRBD2	TRBV6-1	TRBJ2-7	CASSEALLTSGYEQYF	TGTGCCAGCAGTGAAGCCCTTTTGACTAGCGGTTACGAGCAGTACTTC
NA	NA	TRBV4-1	TRBJ1-1	CASSQDLGRRNTEAFF	TGCGCCAGCAGCCAAGATCTTGGCAGGAGGAACACTGAAGCTTTCTTT
NA	NA	TRBV5-6	TRBJ1-2	CASSLPYRGRSDGYTF	TGTGCCAGCAGCTTGCCCTACCGGGGGAGGTCGGATGGCTACACCTTC
NA	NA	TRBV6-5	TRBJ2-3	CASSTPSQGDTQYF	TGTGCCAGCAGTACCCCTTCACAGGGAGATACGCAGTATTTT
NA	NA	TRBV9	TRBJ1-1	CASSEGGGSTEAFF	TGTGCCAGCAGCGAGGGGGGGGGTAGCACTGAAGCTTTCTTT
NA	NA	TRBV11-2	TRBJ1-3	CASSLSGSGNTIYF	TGTGCCAGCAGCCTCTCAGGGTCTGGAAACACCATATATTTT
NA	TRBD1	TRBV29-1	TRBJ2-7	CSVERTGGYEQYF	TGCAGCGTTGAAAGGACAGGGGGTTACGAGCAGTACTTC
few	TRBD2	TRBV19	TRBJ2-5	CASSKRLAGVGPTVETQYF	TGTGCCAGTAGTAAACGACTAGCGGGAGTTGGGCCGACAGTGGAGACCCAGTACTTC
NA	NA	TRBV7-2	TRBJ2-7	CASSLGLEQYF	TGTGCCAGCAGCCTGGGACTCGAGCAGTACTTC
NA	NA	TRBV18	TRBJ2-2	CASSPIREITGELFF	TGTGCCAGCTCACCGATCAGGGAAATCACCGGGGAGCTGTTTTTT
NA	TRBD2	TRBV2	TRBJ2-1	CASRAGLADEQFF	TGTGCCAGCAGGGCAGGACTAGCCGATGAGCAGTTCTTC
NA	TRBD1	TRBV28	TRBJ1-3	CASSGQGWGAGNTIYF	TGTGCCAGCAGTGGACAGGGCTGGGGAGCTGGAAACACCATATATTTT
NA	NA	TRBV5-1	TRBJ1-3	CASSLTALSGNTIYF	TGCGCCAGCAGCTTAACAGCGCTCTCTGGAAACACCATATATTTT
few	TRBD1	TRBV5-4	TRBJ1-5	CASSRDRDRQPQHF	TGTGCCAGCAGCAGGGACAGGGATCGTCAGCCCCAGCATTTT
once	TRBD1	TRBV19	TRBJ2-7	CASSLMWDSYEQYF	TGTGCCAGTAGTCTAATGTGGGACAGCTACGAGCAGTACTTC
NA	NA	TRBV30	TRBJ1-2	CAWSFGMSGEGYTF	TGTGCCTGGAGTTTTGGGATGAGCGGTGAGGGCTACACCTTC
once	NA	TRBV28	TRBJ1-3	CATTPGGYSGNTIYF	TGTGCCACCACGCCCGGGGGTTACTCTGGAAACACCATATATTTT
NA	NA	TRBV2	TRBJ1-3	CATRTDNSGNTIYF	TGTGCCACTAGGACTGATAACTCTGGAAACACCATATATTTT
NA	NA	TRBV20-1	TRBJ1-2	CSAALNGYTF	TGCAGTGCCGCCCTCAATGGCTACACCTTC
NA	NA	TRBV29-1	TRBJ1-2	CSIEFRDRYGYTF	TGCAGCATTGAATTTAGAGACCGCTATGGCTACACCTTC
once	TRBD1	TRBV5-1	TRBJ2-4	CASSEQGAENIQYF	TGCGCCAGCAGCGAACAGGGGGCGGAAAACATTCAGTACTTC
NA	NA	TRBV19	TRBJ1-4	CASSWGTAENEKLFF	TGTGCCAGTAGTTGGGGTACGGCGGAGAATGAAAAACTGTTTTTT
NA	NA	TRBV28	TRBJ2-3	CASIGGRVSGRHTDTQYF	TGTGCCAGCATCGGCGGCAGGGTTTCGGGTCGGCACACAGATACGCAGTATTTT
once	NA	TRBV6-4	TRBJ2-3	CASSDGGSSTDTQYF	TGTGCCAGCAGTGACGGAGGGAGTAGCACAGATACGCAGTATTTT
NA	TRBD1	TRBV15	TRBJ1-5	CATSPRQGGNQPQHF	TGTGCCACCAGCCCTCGACAGGGCGGCAATCAGCCCCAGCATTTT
few	NA	TRBV7-2	TRBJ2-7	CASSLGGDLTYEQYF	TGTGCCAGCAGTCTAGGAGGGGACTTAACCTACGAGCAGTACTTC
NA	NA	TRBV30	TRBJ2-7	CAWTPPLVGSYEQYF	TGTGCCTGGACCCCCCCCCTCGTTGGTTCCTACGAGCAGTACTTC
NA	TRBD1	TRBV7-9	TRBJ1-2	CASSPGDRAFYGYTF	TGTGCCAGCAGCCCGGGGGACAGGGCTTTTTATGGCTACACCTTC
NA	NA	TRBV7-2	TRBJ2-5	CASSLVVRETQYF	TGTGCCAGCAGCTTAGTGGTTCGGGAGACCCAGTACTTC
NA	NA	TRBV7-9	TRBJ1-2	CASSHSNYGYTF	TGTGCCAGCAGCCATTCTAACTATGGCTACACCTTC
NA	TRBD2	TRBV30	TRBJ2-1	CAWSVGDYGNEQFF	TGTGCCTGGAGTGTGGGGGACTATGGCAATGAGCAGTTCTTC
few	NA	TRBV27	TRBJ2-6	CASTSGANVLTF	TGTGCCTCCACCTCTGGGGCCAACGTCCTGACTTTC
NA	TRBD1	TRBV5-6	TRBJ1-4	CASSLAGGPNEKLFF	TGTGCCAGCAGCTTGGCAGGGGGACCTAATGAAAAACTGTTTTTT
NA	NA	TRBV7-9	TRBJ2-3	CASTWGSGVSTDTQYF	TGTGCCAGCACCTGGGGTAGCGGCGTTAGCACAGATACGCAGTATTTT
NA	NA	TRBV6-5	TRBJ1-5	CASSYGPFQPQHF	TGTGCCAGCAGTTACGGGCCCTTTCAGCCCCAGCATTTT
NA	NA	TRBV5-1	TRBJ2-7	CASNPGGGGGYEQYF	TGCGCCAGCAACCCCGGGGGAGGGGGCGGCTACGAGCAGTACTTC
NA	NA	TRBV2	TRBJ2-5	CASVGYRGGGSETQYF	TGTGCCAGCGTGGGATACAGGGGTGGCGGGAGTGAGACCCAGTACTTC
NA	NA	TRBV21-1	TRBJ2-1	CASPRTKRENDEQFF	TGTGCCAGCCCGCGGACGAAGCGGGAGAATGATGAGCAGTTCTTC
NA	NA	TRBV5-1	TRBJ1-2	CASSPDGTTAGYGYTF	TGCGCCAGCAGCCCGGACGGGACCACGGCGGGCTATGGCTACACCTTC